Listed here are 8 T cell receptor beta chains from one sample, sequenced in a study of a mutant IDH1 vaccine in newly diagnosed glioma. Time point defined: baseline, week 1 (first vaccination visit). Treatment of the sample: pre-vaccination baseline after standard-of-care therapy. Method: immunoSEQ multiplex PCR; TCRdb's copy keeps in-frame clones and lacks some. There are about 92,000 clones in the sample; just under 80% occur only once, and over 6.5% lies in the top ten. This specimen was PBMCs, taken from a glioma patient treated with radiotherapy, temozolomide or both. Every receptor here comes from a man aged 40-50 years with glioma.

The sample holds one count of this clone. CDR3 loop: CASSPGTGDTDTQYF. The CDR3 DNA sequence: TGTGCCAGCAGTCCCGGGACAGGGGACACAGATACGCAGTATTTT. The rearrangement joins TRBV6-4 to TRBJ2-3, with 10 bases lining up with TRBD1. In germline, CDR1 is MRHNA, CDR2 SNTAGT. With V trimmed by 5 bases and J by 2 bases, 4 bases remained unmatched. This CDR3 spans 15 amino acids.

The V and J genes are TRBV29-1 and TRBJ1-3, with D possibly matching TRBD1 (6 bases). The V end lost 5 bases, the J end lost 0 bases, and 11 bases lay between the germline ends. CDR3 length equals 14 residues. CDR1 SQVTM and CDR2 ANQGSEA come from the germline V gene. Here the CDR3 reads CSVRDIFSGNTIYF. CDR3 nucleotides: TGCAGCGTTAGGGACATTTTCTCTGGAAACACCATATATTTT.

This clone has a single count. This chain connects TRBV6-1 to TRBJ1-2; 9 positions match TRBD1. The CDR3 loop spans 14 amino acids. The V gene end was trimmed by 2 bases and the J gene end by 8 bases; junction bases not matched to a gene: 6. CDR1 is MNHNS and CDR2 is SASEGT in the germline V gene. CDR3 residues: CASSERQGVRGYTF. The CDR3 DNA sequence: TGTGCCAGCAGTGAAAGACAGGGGGTTCGGGGCTACACCTTC.

V usage is TRBV6-5 and J usage is TRBJ1-1, with D uncertain. This CDR3 region has 15 residues. Trimming took off 0 bases at V and 3 bases at J, with 11 bases between the two ends. Per the germline V gene, CDR1 is MNHEY and CDR2 is SVGAGI. This CDR3 reads CASSYSIREYTEAFF. The CDR3, as DNA: TGTGCCAGCAGTTACTCAATACGGGAGTACACTGAAGCTTTCTTT.

The V and J genes are TRBV18 and TRBJ1-1; possibly TRBD1 for D (5 bases). The CDR3 is 16 amino acids. Germline CDR1 KGHSH, CDR2 LQKENI. V was pared by 1 base and J by 1 base, with 13 bases between. The CDR3 loop is CASSPLVGGWNTEAFF. CDR3 nucleotides: TGTGCCAGCTCACCACTCGTCGGGGGTTGGAACACTGAAGCTTTCTTT.

This clone has just a few counts. The chain uses TRBV4-3 and TRBJ2-7, with D possibly matching TRBD1 (5 bases). V gave up 0 bases and J gave up 2 bases, with 20 bases separating them. The germline V gene encodes CDR1 LGHNA and CDR2 YSLEER. CDR3 length: 18 residues. CDR3 sequence (DNA): TGCGCCAGCAGCCAAGATCATTTTAGGGGTCTTTCACCCTACGAGCAGTACTTC. Its protein is CASSQDHFRGLSPYEQYF.

This rearrangement joins TRBV13 to TRBJ2-3, with D possibly being TRBD2 (6 bases). CDR3 size: 15 residues. Trimming left V 5 bases short and J 6 bases short, with 18 bases between. Germline CDR1 reads PRHDT; CDR2 reads FYEKMQ (reference sequence). This chain's CDR3 is CASSPRLVSGDTQYF. The CDR3 DNA sequence: TGTGCCAGCAGCCCAAGACTAGTCTCGGGGGATACGCAGTATTTT.

The V gene is TRBV19, the J gene TRBJ1-2; D gene unclear. Germline CDR1 LNHDA, CDR2 SQIVND (reference sequence). This CDR3 contains 14 residues. V lost 1 base to trimming and J lost 2 bases, with 8 bases between them. The CDR3 region is CASSIGPGNYGYTF. The CDR3 DNA reads as TGTGCCAGTAGTATAGGACCGGGGAACTATGGCTACACCTTC.